The 17 T cell receptor beta chains listed next were all sequenced from one sample in a study of T-cell reconstitution after alpha-beta-depleted transplantation in children. Unique molecular identifiers were used to barcode this TCRbeta library. TCRdb used MiXCR to reprocess the PCR reads, holding one entry per CDR3 protein. This sample carries nearly 550,000 distinct CDR3 sequences, 15% to 20% of them seen once, and the ten largest clones take over 3%. The material was PBMCs from the stem cell graft donor, obtained from the stem cell graft. These receptors were taken from a human donor who donated a stem cell graft to a child with acute lymphoblastic leukemia.

This clonotype was counted many times. This chain links TRBV4-1 with TRBJ2-4; 10 nucleotides match TRBD2. This CDR3 is 11 amino acids long. CDR1 is MGHRA and CDR2 is YSYEKL in the germline V gene. V trimming: 3 bases; J trimming: 16 bases; junction bases outside the gene matches: 3. Here the CDR3 reads CASSHGTSAYF. CDR3 coding DNA: TGCGCCAGCAGCCATGGGACTAGCGCCTACTTC.

This clonotype turned up a few times. The chain is built from TRBV4-1 and TRBJ2-2, with 11 bases aligning to TRBD1. V dropped 3 bases and J dropped 6; count of bases not matched to a gene: 3. There are 15 residues in the CDR3. Per germline, CDR1 MGHRA and CDR2 YSYEKL. The CDR3 loop reads CASSQGQGGPGELFF. The CDR3 bases are TGCGCCAGCAGCCAGGGACAGGGGGGTCCCGGGGAGCTGTTTTTT.

On this clonotype itself: Germline is not matched at one junction end, which may reflect a read error. The chain employs TRBV15 and TRBJ1-2, with 11 bases fitting TRBD1. This CDR3 region has 17 residues. Looked up from germline, CDR1 is LNHNV and CDR2 is YYDKDF (reference sequence). In DNA, the CDR3 is TGTGCCACCGGACGTGCCGGGACAGGGGGACCTAAGTATGGCTACACCTTC. It is translated as CATGRAGTGGPKYGYTF.

This clonotype was seen at least ten times. The chain links TRBV5-1 to TRBJ2-7; 8 bases agree with TRBD1. CDR1 is SGHRS, CDR2 YFSETQ, per germline. This CDR3 comprises 15 residues. V dropped 4 bases and J dropped 1; count of bases not matched to a gene: 7. CDR3 in DNA: TGCGCCAGCAGCAAGGACAGGGAAAAATCCTACGAGCAGTACTTC. This sequence encodes CASSKDREKSYEQYF. The full variable domain, rest sourced from reference TRBV5-1 and TRBJ2-7, is KAGVTQTPRYLIKTRGQQVTLSCSPISGHRSVSWYQQTPGQGLQFLFEYFSETQRNKGNFPGRFSGRQFSNSRSEMNVSTLELGDSALYLCASSKDREKSYEQYFGPGTRLTVT.

CDR3 sequence: CASSSYPETGNTIYF. The CDR3, as DNA: TGCGCCAGCAGCTCATACCCAGAAACTGGAAACACCATATATTTT. V and J are TRBV4-1 and TRBJ1-3; D call uncertain. Germline V lookup: CDR1 MGHRA, CDR2 YSYEKL. V was shortened by 5 bases and J by 2 bases, with 13 bases between the two germline ends. The CDR3 runs 15 residues.

This sequence joins TRBV20-1 and TRBJ2-5; 7 bases line up with TRBD2. The germline gives CDR1 DFQATT, CDR2 SNEGSKA (reference sequence). This CDR3 contains 18 residues. The J segment lost 4 bases and the V segment lost 4 bases, leaving 21 bases of the junction unmatched. The CDR3 region is CSANDLGRRVGGRETQYF. Here the CDR3 DNA reads TGCAGTGCTAATGATCTAGGGAGGCGGGTCGGGGGGAGAGAGACCCAGTACTTC.

The chain joins TRBV6-5 to TRBJ2-1, with D perhaps given as TRBD1 or TRBD2 (5 bases each). The V end was cut by 4 bases, the J end by 5 bases, with 12 bases between. The germline CDR1 and CDR2 sequences are MNHEY and SVGAGI. CDR3 length: 14 amino acids. CDR3 residues: CASSSLGAHNEQFF. The CDR3 region has the DNA TGTGCCAGCAGTTCTCTCGGGGCCCACAATGAGCAGTTCTTC.

The table lists this clonotype with a few counts. The J gene is TRBJ2-7, the V gene TRBV29-1, with a weak D call TRBD2 (5 bases). V was trimmed by 6 bases and J by 2 bases, leaving 14 bases between them. The CDR3 totals 13 residues. From germline, CDR1 is SQVTM and CDR2 ANQGSEA. The CDR3, as DNA: TGCAGCGTGATTAGCGTGTATGCCTACGAGCAGTACTTC. Translated: CSVISVYAYEQYF.

This clonotype was seen more than once but under ten times. The rearrangement links TRBV5-1 to TRBJ1-2; D gene unclear. Trimming removed 5 bases from V and 1 base from J, with 9 bases in between. The CDR3 is made up of 13 amino acids. Germline loops: CDR1 SGHRS, CDR2 YFSETQ. The CDR3 sequence: CASSWDNNYGYTF. CDR3 DNA sequence: TGCGCCAGCAGTTGGGATAATAACTATGGCTACACCTTC.

This clonotype was counted only a few times. This rearrangement joins TRBV20-1 to TRBJ2-7; no clear D gene. Germline V gene sequence: CDR1 DFQATT, CDR2 SNEGSKA (reference sequence). CDR3 length equals 12 residues. Trimming took off 2 bases at V and 2 bases at J, with 7 bases between the two ends. DNA for the CDR3: TGCAGTGCTAGATCGGACGCCTACGAGCAGTACTTC. Translated: CSARSDAYEQYF.

The chain carries TRBV11-2 and TRBJ1-1; tentatively, D is TRBD1 (6 bases). Looked up from germline, CDR1 is SGHAT and CDR2 is FQNNGV. This CDR3 has 15 amino acids. The V and J ends lost 3 bases and 1 base respectively, with 12 bases between them. CDR3 in amino acids: CASSFTGFGNTEAFF. CDR3 sequence (DNA): TGTGCCAGCAGCTTCACAGGGTTCGGGAACACTGAAGCTTTCTTT.

This clonotype occurred a few times. The chain has TRBV3-1 and TRBJ2-7; 9 bases align to TRBD2. This CDR3 has 14 amino acids. With 5 bases clipped from V and 3 bases from J, the junction kept 5 bases outside the gene matches. Germline values: CDR1 LGHDT, CDR2 YNNKEL (reference sequence). This CDR3 reads CASSWGGGGYEQYF. The DNA of the CDR3 is TGTGCCAGCAGCTGGGGCGGGGGGGGCTACGAGCAGTACTTC.

This clonotype came up a few times. This sequence joins TRBV11-2 and TRBJ2-7; TRBD2 agrees at 13 bases. Per germline, CDR1 SGHAT and CDR2 FQNNGV. The J segment lost 5 bases and the V segment lost 5 bases, leaving 9 bases of the junction unmatched. The CDR3 extends over 16 amino acids. CDR3 DNA: TGTGCCAGCAGCATCGGACTAGCGGGAGTGGGCCACGAGCAGTACTTC. Translation gives CASSIGLAGVGHEQYF.

The CDR3 sequence: CASSRWDRNTGELFF. Here the CDR3 DNA reads TGCGCCAGCAGCCGCTGGGACAGGAACACCGGGGAGCTGTTTTTT. J is TRBJ2-2 and V is TRBV5-1; TRBD1 agrees at 7 bases. V was clipped by 4 bases and J by 1 base; unmatched bases: 4. Germline V gene sequence: CDR1 SGHRS, CDR2 YFSETQ. CDR3 length equals 15 residues. Together with reference TRBV5-1 and TRBJ2-2, the CDR3 gives the full variable domain: KAGVTQTPRYLIKTRGQQVTLSCSPISGHRSVSWYQQTPGQGLQFLFEYFSETQRNKGNFPGRFSGRQFSNSRSEMNVSTLELGDSALYLCASSRWDRNTGELFFGEGSRLTVL.

This clonotype was observed a handful of times. CDR3 sequence reads: CASSLIGGSSYNEQFF. The CDR3 coding sequence is TGTGCCAGCAGTTTAATAGGCGGCAGCTCCTACAATGAGCAGTTCTTC. The chain is built from TRBV27 and TRBJ2-1; D call uncertain. Germline V gene data show CDR1 as MNHEY and CDR2 as SMNVEV (reference sequence). The CDR3 loop spans 16 amino acids. V was shortened by 2 bases and J by 0 bases, with 11 bases between the two germline ends.

This clonotype was seen a handful of times. V gene TRBV7-9 combines with J gene TRBJ1-1, with 7 nucleotides matching TRBD1. J lost 3 bases, V lost 5 bases, and 9 bases had no gene match. Per the germline V gene, CDR1 is SEHNR and CDR2 is FQNEAQ (reference sequence). This CDR3 is built from 15 residues. The CDR3 sequence is CASSIFTGVHTEAFF. The CDR3 DNA is TGTGCCAGCAGCATTTTTACAGGGGTGCACACTGAAGCTTTCTTT.

The chain links TRBV4-2 to TRBJ2-2, with a weak D call TRBD1 (5 bases). The germline V gene encodes CDR1 LGHNA and CDR2 YNFKEQ. The CDR3 is 13 amino acids. The V and J ends lost 3 bases and 4 bases respectively, with 6 bases between them. The CDR3 loop is CASSHRATGELFF. CDR3 DNA: TGTGCCAGCAGCCACAGGGCCACCGGGGAGCTGTTTTTT.